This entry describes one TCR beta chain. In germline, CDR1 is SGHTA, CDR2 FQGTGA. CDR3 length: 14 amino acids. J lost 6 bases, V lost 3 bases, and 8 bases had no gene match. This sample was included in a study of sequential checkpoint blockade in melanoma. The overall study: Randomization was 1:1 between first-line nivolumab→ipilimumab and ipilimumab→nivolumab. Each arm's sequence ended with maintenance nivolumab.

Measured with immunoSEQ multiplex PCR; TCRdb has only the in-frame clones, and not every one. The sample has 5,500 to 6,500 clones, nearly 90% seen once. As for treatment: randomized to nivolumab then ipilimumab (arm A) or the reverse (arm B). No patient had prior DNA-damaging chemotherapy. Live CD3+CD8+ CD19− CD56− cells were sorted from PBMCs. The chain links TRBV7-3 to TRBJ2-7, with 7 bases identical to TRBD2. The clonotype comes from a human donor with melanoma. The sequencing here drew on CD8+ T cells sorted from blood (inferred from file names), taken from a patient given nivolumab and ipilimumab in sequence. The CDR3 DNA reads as TGTGCCAGCAGCTTTACAGGCGGGAGTGCCGAGCAGTACTTC. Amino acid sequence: CASSFTGGSAEQYF.